Below, 18 T cell receptor beta chains from the same sample are listed, as sequenced in a study of regulatory T cells in long-lasting Graves disease. CDR3 regions were amplified by Arm-PCR using iRepertoire HTBI primers to build TCR beta libraries. TCRdb re-analysed the multiplex PCR reads in MiXCR, keeping a single row per CDR3 protein. The data hold roughly 510,000 distinct CDR3 sequences, with around 15% observed a single time. Time point here: newly diagnosed GD, antithyroid drugs for less than 3 months. With RNA extracted from PBMCs as input, the TCR library was made. These data were also reused for a study on T cells in Graves' hyperthyroidism and ophthalmopathy.

The sample here was peripheral blood mononuclear cells (PBMCs), taken at new diagnosis, from a patient treated with antithyroid drugs. Receptors originate from a man aged 18-30 years with Graves disease.

The rearrangement uses TRBV6-1 and TRBJ1-1, with TRBD1 as a possible D gene (6 bases). The V end lost 6 bases, the J end lost 4 bases, and 18 bases lay between the germline ends. The CDR3 covers 15 residues. Germline V gene data show CDR1 as MNHNS and CDR2 as SASEGT. The CDR3 DNA reads TGTGCCAGCAGCATGACAGGAAGCAGGGGCACTGAAGCTTTCTTT. Amino acid sequence: CASSMTGSRGTEAFF.

V is TRBV12-3 or TRBV12-4 and J is TRBJ2-2; D gene uncertain. This CDR3 contains 14 residues. Trimming took 7 bases from V and 2 from J, leaving 11 bases between them. The CDR3 loop reads CASILVPNTGELFF. The CDR3 DNA reads TGTGCCAGCATCCTTGTCCCCAACACCGGGGAGCTGTTTTTT.

This clonotype was found many times. This chain links TRBV12-3 or TRBV12-4 with TRBJ2-1; D gene uncertain. With 3 bases removed from V and 3 bases from J, the gap between germline ends came to 12 bases. CDR3 size: 15 residues. Here the CDR3 reads CASSFRAVDYNEQFF. CDR3 DNA: TGTGCCAGCAGTTTCCGGGCCGTAGACTACAATGAGCAGTTCTTC.

This clonotype showed up many times. This rearrangement joins TRBV18 to TRBJ2-7; a weak D match, TRBD2 (5 bases). Trimming removed 3 bases from V and 4 bases from J, with 16 bases in between. The germline V gene encodes CDR1 KGHSH and CDR2 LQKENI. This CDR3 spans 15 amino acids. The CDR3, as DNA: TGTGCCAGCTCACCCTCGGCTAGCCCCAATTACGAGCAGTACTTC. Translating gives CASSPSASPNYEQYF. Full variable domain (rest looked up from reference TRBV18 and TRBJ2-7): NAGVMQNPRHLVRRRGQEARLRCSPMKGHSHVYWYRQLPEEGLKFMVYLQKENIIDESGMPKERFSAEFPKEGPSILRIQQVVRGDSAAYFCASSPSASPNYEQYFGPGTRLTVT.

This clonotype was found a few times. This chain connects TRBV9 to TRBJ1-1; 7 bases map to TRBD1. The germline V gene has CDR1 SGDLS and CDR2 YYNGEE. Trimming cost V 2 bases and J 7 bases; bases outside gene matches: 11. The CDR3 loop spans 15 amino acids. The CDR3 DNA is TGTGCCAGCAGCGTTCTGACAGGGTTCAAGATTGAAGCTTTCTTT. Translation: CASSVLTGFKIEAFF. Looking up the rest from reference TRBV9 and TRBJ1-1 gives the full variable domain: DSGVTQTPKHLITATGQRVTLRCSPRSGDLSVYWYQQSLDQGLQFLIQYYNGEERAKGNILERFSAQQFPDLHSELNLSSLELGDSALYFCASSVLTGFKIEAFFGQGTRLTVV.

The V and J genes are TRBV18 and TRBJ2-7; D is perhaps TRBD1 or TRBD2 (6 bases each). Per the germline V gene, CDR1 is KGHSH and CDR2 is LQKENI. The CDR3 runs 14 residues. V lost 6 bases to trimming and J lost 4 bases, with 16 bases between them. CDR3 in amino acids: CASSPEGGEYEQYF. The DNA for the CDR3 is TGTGCCAGCTCCCCAGAGGGGGGTGAATACGAGCAGTACTTC.

This clonotype was recorded at least ten times. The CDR3 region is CATSRDHSGPGGGYTF. The CDR3 nucleotides read TGTGCCACCAGCAGAGATCACAGTGGCCCAGGCGGTGGCTACACCTTC. This sequence joins TRBV15 and TRBJ1-2; unclear D gene. In germline, CDR1 is LNHNV, CDR2 YYDKDF (reference sequence). The CDR3 is 16 residues long. Trimming shortened V by 0 bases and J by 7 bases, and 18 bases separated the two germline ends.

This clonotype turned up a few times. The chain employs TRBV27 and TRBJ1-5; tentatively, D is TRBD1 (5 bases). This CDR3 is built from 16 residues. Germline-derived CDR1 and CDR2 are MNHEY and SMNVEV (reference sequence). Trimming pared 5 bases from V and 5 bases from J, leaving 19 bases between. DNA for the CDR3: TGTGCCAGCAGTCCCCGGCGGGGGGGTGGGCATCAGCCCCAGCATTTT. Protein sequence: CASSPRRGGGHQPQHF.

This clonotype turned up a few times. The chain has TRBV4-1 and TRBJ2-3; perhaps TRBD1 as D (6 bases). The CDR3 has 15 residues. The V gene's germline CDR1 is MGHRA and CDR2 YSYEKL. The germline V and J ends were trimmed by 1 base and 8 bases, with 16 bases remaining between them. The CDR3 DNA follows: TGCGCCAGCAGCCAAGCAGGGCAGGGGACGGGTACGCAGTATTTT. As protein: CASSQAGQGTGTQYF.

This clonotype was seen at least ten times. This chain joins TRBV28 and TRBJ1-1; TRBD1 might be the D (6 bases). Trimming took off 3 bases at V and 5 bases at J, with 19 bases between the two ends. The CDR3 consists of 16 residues. The germline V gene encodes CDR1 MDHEN and CDR2 SYDVKM. CDR3 loop: CASSFRTERLTTEAFF. In nucleotides, the CDR3 is TGTGCCAGCAGTTTTAGGACAGAAAGATTGACGACTGAAGCTTTCTTT.

Ten or more counts support this clonotype. The chain has TRBV27 and TRBJ2-7, with 7 bases identical to TRBD1. V was pared by 2 bases and J by 7 bases, with 8 bases of the junction left unmatched. The CDR3 runs to 14 residues. Per germline, CDR1 MNHEY and CDR2 SMNVEV (reference sequence). CDR3 loop: CASSLVYRGREQYF. The CDR3 nucleotides read TGTGCCAGCAGTTTAGTGTACAGGGGTCGAGAGCAGTACTTC.

Details on this clonotype: Being one base from a much bigger clone, this may be a read error. The J gene is TRBJ2-3, the V gene TRBV18, with D perhaps given as TRBD1 or TRBD2 (5 bases each). Germline V lookup: CDR1 KGHSH, CDR2 LQKENI. This CDR3 spans 14 amino acids. Deletions cut 2 bases from V and 4 bases from J, with 10 bases between. The CDR3 DNA is TGTGCCAGCTCACCAACTCGGGGCGCAGATACGCAGTATTTT. Translated, it gives CASSPTRGADTQYF.

This clonotype was seen ten or more times. This chain joins TRBV7-8 and TRBJ2-1, with 8 nucleotides matching TRBD2. Germline lookup yields CDR1 SGHVS and CDR2 FQNEAQ. CDR3 length: 17 amino acids. J was trimmed by 7 bases and V by 4 bases; bases with no gene match: 15. This chain's CDR3 is CASSSSLAGPTRNEQFF. The CDR3 DNA follows: TGTGCCAGCAGCTCTTCATTAGCGGGACCTACTCGGAATGAGCAGTTCTTC.

J is TRBJ1-2 and V is TRBV30; a possible D gene is TRBD1 (5 bases). The germline V gene has CDR1 GTSNPN and CDR2 SVGIG (reference sequence). The CDR3 sequence is 13 residues long. The V end lost 3 bases, the J end lost 3 bases, and 11 bases lay between the germline ends. In DNA, the CDR3 is TGTGCCTGGAGCCCACAGGTTTACTATGGCTACACCTTC. Protein: CAWSPQVYYGYTF.

J is TRBJ2-2 and V is TRBV25-1, with 11 bases fitting TRBD2. Germline CDR1 is MGHDK and CDR2 is SYGVNS. This CDR3 has 18 amino acids. V was clipped by 1 base and J by 4 bases; unmatched bases: 8. This CDR3 is CASSESSLGTSGTGELFF. CDR3 sequence (DNA): TGTGCCAGCAGTGAATCATCGTTGGGGACTAGCGGCACCGGGGAGCTGTTTTTT.

Worth noting for this clonotype: Given a much more abundant clone one base away, this may be a read error. The chain recombines TRBV6-2 or TRBV6-3 with TRBJ2-1, with D uncertain. With 6 bases removed from V and 8 bases from J, the gap between germline ends came to 20 bases. The CDR3 spans 15 residues. Germline loops: CDR1 MNHEY, CDR2 SVGEGT. The CDR3 reads CASRTKGRNNDEQFF. CDR3 in DNA: TGTGCCAGCAGAACTAAGGGCAGAAATAACGATGAGCAGTTCTTC.

J is TRBJ2-1 and V is TRBV5-1; 12 bases agree with TRBD1. The CDR3 is made up of 15 amino acids. Per germline, CDR1 SGHRS and CDR2 YFSETQ. V lost 4 bases and J lost 9; bases outside the gene matches: 8. The CDR3 region is CASSPGQGAPGEQFF. Written as DNA, the CDR3 is TGCGCCAGCAGCCCGGGACAGGGGGCGCCCGGTGAGCAGTTCTTC.

The V call is TRBV7-8, the J call TRBJ1-5; D gene unclear. V was clipped by 5 bases and J by 7 bases, with 21 bases between them. The CDR3 sequence is 16 residues long. Germline assignment: CDR1 SGHVS and CDR2 FQNEAQ. CDR3 nucleotide sequence: TGTGCCAGCAGCCAACGTGGAGGAGAGCTGGGCCAGCCCCAGCATTTT. This encodes CASSQRGGELGQPQHF.